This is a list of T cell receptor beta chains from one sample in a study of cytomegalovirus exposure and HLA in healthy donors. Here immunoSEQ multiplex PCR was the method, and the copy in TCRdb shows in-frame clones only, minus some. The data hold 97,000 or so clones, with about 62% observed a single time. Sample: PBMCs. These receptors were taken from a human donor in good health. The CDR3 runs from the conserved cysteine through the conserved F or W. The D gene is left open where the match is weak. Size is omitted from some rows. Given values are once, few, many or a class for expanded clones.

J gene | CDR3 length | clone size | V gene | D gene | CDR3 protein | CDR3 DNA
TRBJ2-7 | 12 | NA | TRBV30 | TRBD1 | CASSGGPYEQYF | TGTGCCAGTTCAGGGGGCCCCTACGAGCAGTACTTC
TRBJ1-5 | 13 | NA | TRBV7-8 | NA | CASSSGGNQPQHF | TGTGCCAGCAGCTCTGGGGGGAATCAGCCCCAGCATTTT
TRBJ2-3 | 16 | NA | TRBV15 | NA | CATSAYRDKAADTQYF | TGTGCCACCAGCGCCTACCGGGACAAGGCGGCAGATACGCAGTATTTT
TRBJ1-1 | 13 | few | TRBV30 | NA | CAWSSGLVTEAFF | TGTGCCTGGAGTAGCGGGCTGGTCACTGAAGCTTTCTTT
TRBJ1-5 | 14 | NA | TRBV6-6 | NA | CASRLDSSNQPQHF | TGTGCCAGCAGGCTCGACAGTAGCAATCAGCCCCAGCATTTT
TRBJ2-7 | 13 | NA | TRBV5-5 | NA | CASSLAQTYEQYF | TGTGCCAGCAGCTTGGCTCAGACCTACGAGCAGTACTTC
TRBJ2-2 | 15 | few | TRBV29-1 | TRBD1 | CSVSRGQGNTGELFF | TGCAGCGTAAGCCGCGGACAGGGAAACACCGGGGAGCTGTTTTTT
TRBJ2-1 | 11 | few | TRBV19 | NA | CASSRGNEQFF | TGTGCCAGTAGTCGGGGCAATGAGCAGTTCTTC
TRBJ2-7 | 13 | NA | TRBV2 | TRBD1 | CASSGDRGYEQYF | TGTGCCAGCAGTGGGGACAGGGGCTACGAGCAGTACTTC
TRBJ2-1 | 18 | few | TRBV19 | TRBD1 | CASSINIQGAASYNEQFF | TGTGCCAGTAGTATAAATATCCAGGGGGCTGCCTCCTACAATGAGCAGTTCTTC
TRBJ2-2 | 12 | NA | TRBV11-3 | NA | CASSQETGELFF | TGTGCCAGCAGCCAAGAGACCGGGGAGCTGTTTTTT
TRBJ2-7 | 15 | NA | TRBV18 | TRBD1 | CASSPPDRISYEQYF | TGTGCCAGCTCACCCCCGGACAGGATATCCTACGAGCAGTACTTC
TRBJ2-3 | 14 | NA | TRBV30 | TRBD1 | CAWSGTGLVDTQYF | TGTGCCTGGAGTGGGACAGGGTTGGTTGATACGCAGTATTTT
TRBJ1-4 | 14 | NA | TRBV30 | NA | CAWNPGHINEKLFF | TGTGCCTGGAATCCGGGACACATAAATGAAAAACTGTTTTTT
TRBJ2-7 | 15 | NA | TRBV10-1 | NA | CASSEQTQTHYEQYF | TGCGCCAGCAGCGAACAGACACAAACACATTACGAGCAGTACTTC
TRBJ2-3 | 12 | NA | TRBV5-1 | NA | CASGQNTDTQYF | TGCGCCAGCGGACAAAACACAGATACGCAGTATTTT
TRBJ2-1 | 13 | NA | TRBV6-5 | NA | CASTGLSDNEQFF | TGTGCCAGCACAGGGCTATCTGACAATGAGCAGTTCTTC
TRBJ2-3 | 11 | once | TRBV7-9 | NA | CASSLYDTQYF | TGTGCCAGCAGCTTATATGATACGCAGTATTTT
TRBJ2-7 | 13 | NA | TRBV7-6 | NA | CASSLGHGDEQYF | TGTGCCAGCAGCCTCGGACATGGCGACGAGCAGTACTTC
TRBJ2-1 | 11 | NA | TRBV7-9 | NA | CASSPEGEQFF | TGTGCCAGCAGTCCAGAGGGTGAGCAGTTCTTC
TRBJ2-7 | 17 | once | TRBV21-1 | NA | CASSKWGFGLVQYEQYF | TGTGCCAGCAGCAAATGGGGTTTCGGACTAGTCCAATACGAGCAGTACTTC
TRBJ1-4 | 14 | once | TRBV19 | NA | CASSWGLWNEKLFF | TGTGCCAGTAGTTGGGGGCTGTGGAATGAAAAACTGTTTTTT
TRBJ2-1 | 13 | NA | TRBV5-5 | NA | CASSLEAGYEQFF | TGTGCCAGCAGCTTGGAGGCCGGGTATGAGCAGTTCTTC
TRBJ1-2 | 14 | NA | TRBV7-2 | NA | CASSLGQRVGGYTF | TGTGCCAGCAGCTTAGGACAGAGAGTTGGTGGCTACACCTTC
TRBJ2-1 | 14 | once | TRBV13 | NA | CASSLGTRVDEQFF | TGTGCCAGCAGCTTAGGCACTAGGGTTGATGAGCAGTTCTTC
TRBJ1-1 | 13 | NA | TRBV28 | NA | CASFATLNTEAFF | TGTGCCAGCTTTGCCACACTGAACACTGAAGCTTTCTTT
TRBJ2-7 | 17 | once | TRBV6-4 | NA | CASSDPKWRGLAYEQYF | TGTGCCAGCAGTGACCCGAAATGGCGGGGATTGGCCTACGAGCAGTACTTC
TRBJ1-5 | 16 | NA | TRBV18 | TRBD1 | CASSRFGTASNQPQHF | TGTGCCAGCTCACGCTTTGGGACAGCTAGCAATCAGCCCCAGCATTTT
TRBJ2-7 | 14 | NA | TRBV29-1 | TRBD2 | CSVEIAGIEYERYF | TGCAGCGTTGAGATAGCGGGAATTGAGTACGAGCGGTACTTC
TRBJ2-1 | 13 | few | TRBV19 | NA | CASSESSYNEQFF | TGTGCCAGTAGCGAGTCCTCCTACAATGAGCAGTTCTTC
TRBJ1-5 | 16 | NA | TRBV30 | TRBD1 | CAWSITTGVSNQPQHF | TGTGCCTGGAGTATCACCACAGGGGTGAGCAATCAGCCCCAGCATTTT
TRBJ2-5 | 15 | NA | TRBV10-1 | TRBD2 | CASSDLGSGSGEQYF | TGCGCCAGCAGTGATTTGGGTAGCGGGAGTGGAGAGCAGTACTTC
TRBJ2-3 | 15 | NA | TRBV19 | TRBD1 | CASSPGTGRADTQYF | TGTGCCAGTAGCCCCGGGACAGGGCGGGCAGATACGCAGTATTTT
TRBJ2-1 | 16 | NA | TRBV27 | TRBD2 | CASSFLAGDTLGEQFF | TGTGCCAGCAGTTTTTTAGCGGGAGACACTTTAGGTGAGCAGTTCTTC
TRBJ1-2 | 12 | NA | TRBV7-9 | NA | CSSSSQGAGYTF | TGTTCCAGCAGCTCACAGGGTGCTGGCTACACCTTC
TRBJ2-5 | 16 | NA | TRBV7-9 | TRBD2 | CASSSRLAGGEETQYF | TGTGCCAGCAGCTCCCGACTAGCGGGAGGAGAAGAGACCCAGTACTTC
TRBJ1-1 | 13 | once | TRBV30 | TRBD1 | CACIGTGDTEAFF | TGTGCCTGCATCGGGACAGGGGATACTGAAGCTTTCTTT
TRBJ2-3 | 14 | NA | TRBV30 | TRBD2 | CAWTAGGGTDTQYF | TGTGCCTGGACAGCGGGAGGGGGCACAGATACGCAGTATTTT
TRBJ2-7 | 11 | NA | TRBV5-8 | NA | CASSRSYEQYF | TGTGCCAGCAGTCGGTCCTACGAGCAGTACTTC
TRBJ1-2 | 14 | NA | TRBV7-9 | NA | CASSLDSPNYGYTF | TGTGCCAGCAGCTTAGACAGCCCTAACTATGGCTACACCTTC
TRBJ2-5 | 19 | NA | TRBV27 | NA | CASQSTGSLSVSLQETQYF | TGTGCCAGCCAATCTACGGGATCGCTTTCCGTTTCTCTACAAGAGACCCAGTACTTC
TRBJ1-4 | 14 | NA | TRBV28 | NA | CASSLSPVREKLFF | TGTGCCAGCAGTTTATCCCCGGTGAGGGAAAAACTGTTTTTT
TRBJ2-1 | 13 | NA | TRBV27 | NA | CASSFSRYNEQFF | TGTGCCAGCAGTTTCTCACGGTACAATGAGCAGTTCTTC
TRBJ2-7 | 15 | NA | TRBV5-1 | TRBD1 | CASSLRDRTTYEQYF | TGCGCCAGCAGCTTGCGGGACAGGACTACCTACGAGCAGTACTTC